This entry lists 2 T cell receptor beta chains sequenced from one sample in a study of PD-1 blockade in classical Hodgkin lymphoma (dated by TCRdb to the early 2020s). The library was generated by the immunoSEQ multiplex PCR assay. TCRdb stores this immuneACCESS table with in-frame sequences only. Part of the clones is absent; in the studies checked, under half of the shortfall reflects unresolved V genes, and no reason is known for the rest. This sample is represented by 10,000 to 15,000 clones; roughly 90% of them were singletons. The ten largest clones represent 0.4% to 0.5% of the sample. What this sample's time point label stands for: cycle 1 day 1 (C1D1), immediately before nivolumab initiation. Relapse after autologous stem cell transplantation had occurred in all trial patients, and cohorts A, B and C were distinguished by prior brentuximab vedotin exposure. A Miltenyi CD4+ T cell isolation kit was used for magnetic negative selection to purify CD4+ T cells from thawed PBMCs.

The source was CD4+ T cells from blood, collected at baseline. Every receptor here comes from a human donor with classical Hodgkin lymphoma.

This rearrangement joins TRBV29-1 to TRBJ1-2; 8 bases agree with TRBD1. V shed 4 bases and J 4 bases; nucleotides not matched to a gene: 2. This CDR3 has 12 amino acids. Germline V gene sequence: CDR1 SQVTM, CDR2 ANQGSEA. The CDR3 nucleotides read TGCAGCGTTGCAGGGGGCTTCTATGGCTACACCTTC. It is translated as CSVAGGFYGYTF.

The V call is TRBV5-8, the J call TRBJ1-5; 7 bases fit TRBD1. Trimming removed 5 bases from V and 2 bases from J; junction bases left unmatched: 10. Germline CDR1 SGHTS, CDR2 YDEGEE. The CDR3 has 16 amino acids. The CDR3 reads CASSIYRGNGNQPQHF. Here the CDR3 DNA reads TGTGCCAGCAGTATTTACAGGGGAAATGGCAATCAGCCCCAGCATTTT.